Listed below are T cell receptor beta chains from one sample, sequenced in a study of neurological immune-mediated disorders. From the 5' RACE reads, TCRdb called clonotypes with MiXCR, one entry per CDR3 protein. The sample includes under 100,000 distinct CDR3 sequences, less than 15% of them seen just once. Sequencing was carried out using PBMCs. The receptors were gathered from a female donor with HTLV-1-associated myelopathy (HAM/TSP). Both conserved end residues are part of each CDR3. The D gene is left open where the match is weak. For some rows the clone size is stated as once, few or many, or as a class when expanded; others skip it.

clone_size	v_call	j_call	d_call	cdr3_aa	cdr3_nt
.	TRBV7-9	TRBJ2-1	.	CASSLQGYEQFF	TGTGCCAGCAGCTTACAGGGCTATGAGCAGTTCTTC
many	TRBV5-5	TRBJ2-1	.	CASSISPEGQFF	TGTGCCAGCAGCATCAGCCCGGAGGGGCAGTTCTTC
many	TRBV10-3	TRBJ2-2	.	CAISESVRNTGELFF	TGTGCCATCAGTGAGTCGGTCAGAAACACCGGGGAGCTGTTTTTT
many	TRBV5-1	TRBJ2-5	TRBD2	CASRTSGGGETQYF	TGCGCCAGCAGAACTAGCGGGGGTGGGGAGACCCAGTACTTC
.	TRBV12-3/TRBV12-4	TRBJ2-7	.	CASSFGAQAYEQYF	TGTGCCAGCAGCTTCGGGGCGCAGGCCTACGAGCAGTACTTC
many	TRBV5-5	TRBJ1-2	.	CASSLGPGISNYGYTF	TGTGCCAGCAGCTTGGGTCCAGGCATATCTAACTATGGCTACACCTTC
few	TRBV11-2	TRBJ1-1	.	CASSLDRDSEAFF	TGTGCCAGCAGCTTAGACAGGGACTCTGAAGCTTTCTTT
many	TRBV10-3	TRBJ2-3	.	CAISDREVTDTQYF	TGTGCCATCAGTGACAGGGAAGTCACAGATACGCAGTATTTT
many	TRBV29-1	TRBJ2-3	TRBD1	CSAKRDRGTDTQYF	TGCAGCGCCAAAAGGGACAGGGGCACAGATACGCAGTATTTT
many	TRBV20-1	TRBJ2-4	.	CSASAPSAILGAKNIQYF	TGCAGTGCTAGTGCACCCAGTGCTATACTCGGGGCCAAAAACATTCAGTACTTC
many	TRBV24-1	TRBJ1-5	TRBD1	CATSDSQGAWNQPQHF	TGTGCCACCAGTGATTCACAGGGGGCTTGGAATCAGCCCCAGCATTTT
many	TRBV5-6	TRBJ1-5	.	CASSLVGNNQPQHF	TGTGCCAGCAGCTTGGTAGGGAACAATCAGCCCCAGCATTTT
few	TRBV5-1	TRBJ1-2	.	CASNMDGLDGYTF	TGCGCCAGCAACATGGACGGTTTGGATGGCTACACCTTC
few	TRBV28	TRBJ1-4	.	CASRYTGEKLFF	TGTGCCAGCAGGTACACAGGGGAAAAACTGTTTTTT
medium-sized	TRBV7-2	TRBJ2-3	.	CASSLLNTQYF	TGTGCCAGCAGCCTCCTGAATACGCAGTATTTT
many	TRBV5-1	TRBJ2-5	TRBD2	CASSLSSGGAGETQYF	TGCGCCAGCAGCTTGTCCAGCGGGGGGGCCGGGGAGACCCAGTACTTC
many	TRBV5-1	TRBJ2-7	.	CASSPLLDGPYEQYF	TGCGCCAGCAGTCCCCTCCTTGACGGACCCTACGAGCAGTACTTC
.	TRBV10-3	TRBJ1-5	.	CAISAHPGQGGSNQPQHF	TGTGCCATCAGTGCCCATCCCGGGCAGGGCGGGAGCAATCAGCCCCAGCATTTT
many	TRBV28	TRBJ2-1	TRBD1	CASRATGVNEQFF	TGTGCCAGCAGGGCGACAGGGGTCAATGAGCAGTTCTTC
many	TRBV20-1	TRBJ2-7	TRBD2	CSARDQSRGGAGEQYF	TGCAGTGCTAGAGATCAGTCGCGCGGGGGGGCCGGCGAGCAGTACTTC
.	TRBV5-1	TRBJ2-1	TRBD2	CASSLNLAGGLRNEQFF	TGCGCCAGCAGCTTGAACCTAGCGGGGGGCCTTAGGAATGAGCAGTTCTTC
many	TRBV28	TRBJ2-7	.	CASSLRQIYEQYF	TGTGCCAGCAGTTTACGCCAGATCTACGAGCAGTACTTC
.	TRBV15	TRBJ2-1	.	CATNQPRGASYNEHFF	TGTGCTACCAACCAACCCCGGGGGGCTTCTTACAATGAGCACTTCTTC
few	TRBV7-8	TRBJ2-4	.	CASSSAVAKNIQYF	TGTGCCAGCAGCTCTGCGGTAGCCAAAAACATTCAGTACTTC
.	TRBV5-5	TRBJ2-7	TRBD1	CASSLEGQFSYEQHF	TGTGCCAGCAGCTTGGAGGGACAGTTCTCCTACGAGCAGCACTTC
many	TRBV12-3/TRBV12-4	TRBJ1-1	.	CASRHNTEAFF	TGTGCCAGCAGACATAACACTGAAGCTTTCTTT
.	TRBV15	TRBJ2-3	.	CVTSRPVPDTQYF	TGTGTCACCAGCAGACCGGTGCCAGATACGCAGTATTTT
.	TRBV5-1	TRBJ2-5	.	CASSLGTSAMRTRETQYF	TGCGCCAGCAGCCTAGGGACAAGTGCTATGAGGACGAGAGAGACCCAGTACTTC
many	TRBV20-1	TRBJ2-3	.	CSARDPADTQYF	TGCAGTGCTAGAGATCCGGCGGATACGCAGTATTTT
many	TRBV29-1	TRBJ2-5	.	CSVELETQYF	TGCAGCGTTGAACTAGAGACCCAGTACTTC
many	TRBV2	TRBJ2-5	.	CASTRDFQETQYF	TGTGCCAGCACACGGGACTTTCAAGAGACCCAGTACTTC
many	TRBV5-6	TRBJ2-5	.	CASSGRTYQETQYF	TGTGCCAGCAGCGGTCGGACATATCAAGAGACCCAGTACTTC
many	TRBV12-3/TRBV12-4	TRBJ1-5	.	CASSFSDIRAQHF	TGTGCCAGCAGTTTCTCCGACATCCGGGCCCAGCATTTT
many	TRBV20-1	TRBJ2-5	.	CSASRGVETQYF	TGCAGTGCTAGTAGGGGGGTAGAGACCCAGTACTTC
few	TRBV27	TRBJ2-7	.	CASSSSVTHEQYF	TGTGCCAGCAGTTCCTCCGTCACCCACGAGCAGTACTTC
few	TRBV12-3/TRBV12-4	TRBJ2-7	TRBD1	CASSHNDAGQGAYEQYF	TGTGCCAGCAGTCATAACGACGCGGGACAGGGGGCCTACGAGCAGTACTTC
many	TRBV7-9	TRBJ2-5	.	CASSLDRVGTQYF	TGTGCCAGCAGCTTAGACCGAGTCGGGACCCAGTACTTC
once	TRBV20-1	TRBJ1-4	TRBD1	CSARLGQRTEKLFF	TGCAGTGCTAGATTGGGACAGAGGACTGAAAAACTGTTTTTT
many	TRBV15	TRBJ2-1	.	CATSPRTGPNEQFF	TGTGCCACCAGCCCCCGAACGGGACCCAATGAGCAGTTCTTC
many	TRBV20-1	TRBJ1-1	.	CSAPTGTRNAEAFF	TGCAGTGCTCCTACCGGGACAAGAAACGCTGAAGCTTTCTTT
many	TRBV6-6	TRBJ2-3	.	CASSYSITGASTDTQYF	TGTGCCAGCAGTTACTCGATAACAGGAGCTAGCACAGATACGCAGTATTTT
many	TRBV12-3/TRBV12-4	TRBJ1-2	.	CASSFRQVGSYGYTF	TGTGCCAGCAGTTTTAGGCAGGTCGGGAGCTATGGCTACACCTTC
many	TRBV5-1	TRBJ2-2	.	CASSLPGAGELFF	TGCGCCAGCAGCTTGCCGGGTGCGGGGGAGCTGTTTTTT
.	TRBV6-2/TRBV6-3	TRBJ1-4	TRBD1	CAAAGTANEKLFF	TGTGCCGCCGCCGGGACAGCTAATGAAAAACTGTTTTTT
many	TRBV28	TRBJ2-7	TRBD1	CASSSTGQGRTYEQYF	TGTGCCAGCAGTTCAACAGGACAGGGCCGGACCTACGAGCAGTACTTC
many	TRBV5-1	TRBJ2-5	TRBD2	CASSLASGETQYF	TGCGCCAGCAGCCTCGCTAGCGGAGAGACCCAGTACTTC
many	TRBV15	TRBJ1-3	.	CATSREQTLGNTIYF	TGTGCCACCAGCAGAGAACAGACACTTGGAAACACCATATATTTT
many	TRBV10-3	TRBJ2-1	.	CAISESSGAGSEQFF	TGTGCCATCAGTGAGTCATCAGGGGCCGGTAGTGAGCAGTTCTTC
many	TRBV5-1	TRBJ1-1	.	CASSLGGDLPEAFF	TGCGCCAGCAGCTTAGGGGGGGATCTCCCTGAAGCTTTCTTT
many	TRBV7-2	TRBJ2-2	.	CASNPQGNTGELFF	TGTGCCAGCAACCCTCAGGGAAACACCGGGGAGCTGTTTTTT
many	TRBV7-8	TRBJ1-1	TRBD1	CASSSDRTEAFF	TGTGCCAGCAGCTCGGACAGGACGGAAGCTTTCTTT
.	TRBV5-1	TRBJ1-2	.	CASSEGQDNVYTF	TGCGCCAGCAGCGAGGGACAAGATAATGTCTACACCTTC
many	TRBV20-1	TRBJ2-1	TRBD2	CSATTSGNNEQFF	TGCAGTGCTACGACTAGCGGAAACAATGAGCAGTTCTTC
many	TRBV20-1	TRBJ2-7	TRBD1	CSGIPGQGTYEQYF	TGCAGTGGCATTCCGGGACAGGGGACCTACGAGCAGTACTTC
many	TRBV12-3/TRBV12-4	TRBJ2-3	TRBD2	CASSLSLVTGGLTDTQYF	TGTGCCAGCAGTTTGTCCCTGGTTACGGGGGGACTCACAGATACGCAGTATTTT
many	TRBV5-1	TRBJ2-3	TRBD2	CASSPGNSGGLDTQYF	TGCGCCAGCAGCCCTGGGAATAGCGGGGGGCTTGATACGCAGTATTTT
few	TRBV5-1	TRBJ2-5	.	CASRITAGETQYF	TGCGCCAGCAGGATAACGGCTGGGGAGACCCAGTACTTC
many	TRBV27	TRBJ2-2	TRBD1	CASSLKIRTGGTGELFF	TGTGCCAGCAGTTTAAAGATAAGGACAGGGGGTACCGGGGAGCTGTTTTTT
.	TRBV29-1	TRBJ2-3	TRBD2	CSVRSGGTDTQYF	TGCAGCGTCCGTAGCGGGGGCACAGATACGCAGTATTTT
few	TRBV18	TRBJ2-7	.	CASSPTLDYEQYF	TGTGCCAGCTCACCAACCCTGGACTACGAGCAGTACTTC